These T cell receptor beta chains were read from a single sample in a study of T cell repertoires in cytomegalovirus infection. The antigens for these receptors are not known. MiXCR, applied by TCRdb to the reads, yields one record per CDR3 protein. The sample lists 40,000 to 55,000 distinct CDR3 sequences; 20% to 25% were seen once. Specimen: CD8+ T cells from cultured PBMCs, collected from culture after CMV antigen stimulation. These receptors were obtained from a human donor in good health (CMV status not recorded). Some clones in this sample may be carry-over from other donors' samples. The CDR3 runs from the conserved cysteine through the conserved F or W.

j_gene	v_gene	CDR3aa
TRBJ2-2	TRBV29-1	CSVPRGPNTGELFF
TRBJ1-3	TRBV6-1	CASSETGEGNTIYF
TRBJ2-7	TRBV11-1	CASSYTLAGGTYEQYF
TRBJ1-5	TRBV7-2	CASSFSTDYLPGPSNQPQHF
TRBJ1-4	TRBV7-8	CASSPTRVRGKLFF
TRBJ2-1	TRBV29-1	CSVDASREGAAYNEQFF
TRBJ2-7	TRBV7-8	CASSPLSGHRERDEQYF
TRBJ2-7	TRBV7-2	CASSPGLAASYEQYF
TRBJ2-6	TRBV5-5	CASSRSPSSSNVLTF
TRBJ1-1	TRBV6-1	CASSEAWGNTEAFF
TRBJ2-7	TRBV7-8	CASSSLGLDDEQYF
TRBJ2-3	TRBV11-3	CASSARWGTTDTQYF
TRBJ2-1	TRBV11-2	CASSLVVGQFF
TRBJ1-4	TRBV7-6	CASSLFGGTEKLFF
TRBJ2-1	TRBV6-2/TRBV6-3	CASSYLAGTGSNEQFF
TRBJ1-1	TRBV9	CASGEGDRNTEAFF
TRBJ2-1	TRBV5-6	CASSLGQGVDEQFF
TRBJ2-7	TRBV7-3	CASSLNGRGVSPDEQYF
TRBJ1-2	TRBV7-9	CASSPTERKFGYTF
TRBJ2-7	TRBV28	CASSTDRSYEQYF
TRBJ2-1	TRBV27	CASSSGTGGYNEQFF
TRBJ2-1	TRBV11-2	CASSRFKWPYNEQFF
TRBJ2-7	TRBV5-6	CASSLGDRTLTRSF
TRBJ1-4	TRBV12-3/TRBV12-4	CASSGDAAEKLFF
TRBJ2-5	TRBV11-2	CASSPAGSGQETQYF
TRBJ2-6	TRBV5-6	CASSSPLIRETSGANVLTF
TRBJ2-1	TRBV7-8	CASSLPRTSGKENEQFF
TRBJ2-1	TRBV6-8	CASSPLAGGQAEQFF
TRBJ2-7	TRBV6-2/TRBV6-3	CASSYLTGIEQYF
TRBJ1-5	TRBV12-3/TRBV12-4	CASSFTGERNQPQHF
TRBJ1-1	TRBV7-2	CASSSQAGWTEAFF
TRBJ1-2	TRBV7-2	CASSLVGGPNYGYTF
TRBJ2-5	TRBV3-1	CASSQDEGQAEETQYF
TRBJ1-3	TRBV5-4	CASSLLLSQGADGNTIYF
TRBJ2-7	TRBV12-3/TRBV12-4	CASSLATASYEQYF
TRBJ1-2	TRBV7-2	CASSLGSGENYGYTF
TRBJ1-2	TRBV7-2	CANSDAPGRRNYGYTF
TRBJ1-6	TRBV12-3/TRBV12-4	CASSSQGASSPLHF
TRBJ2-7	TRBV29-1	CSVMGQGISYEQYF
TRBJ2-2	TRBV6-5	CASSSRLGGNTGELFF
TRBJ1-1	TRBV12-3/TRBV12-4	CASSPRSGTGNTEAFF